A single sample is the source of the 22 T cell receptor beta chains below, sequenced in a study of T cell clonotyping in hematopoietic cell transplantation. Time point: recipient sample about 28 days before transplant, after cytoreduction. Measured with immunoSEQ multiplex PCR; TCRdb has only the in-frame clones, and not every one. Of 65,000 to 80,000 clones in the sample, less than 96% are singletons; the top ten hold approximately 1.8%. The sample in question was peripheral blood mononuclear cells, obtained before stem cell transplant. The receptor set was obtained from a woman between 45 and 60 years old with acute myeloid leukemia. Some clones in this sample may be carry-over from other donors' samples.

The CDR3 loop is CASSYSGGDEKLFF. The DNA of the CDR3 is TGTGCCAGCAGTTATAGTGGCGGGGATGAAAAACTGTTTTTT. The rearrangement links TRBV6-6 to TRBJ1-4; D is undetermined. The CDR3 totals 14 residues. V was trimmed by 3 bases and J by 6 bases, leaving 11 bases between them. The germline CDR1 and CDR2 sequences are MNHNY and SVGAGI (reference sequence).

The chain has TRBV4-2 and TRBJ1-2; TRBD1 matches at 11 bases. CDR1 is LGHNA, CDR2 YNFKEQ, per germline. V was clipped by 4 bases and J by 7 bases; unmatched bases: 8. The CDR3 totals 15 residues. The CDR3 coding sequence is TGTGCCAGCAGCCCCACCAGGACAGGGGGCATTGGCTACACCTTC. It codes for CASSPTRTGGIGYTF.

The chain recombines TRBV7-6 with TRBJ1-2; maybe TRBD1 (5 bases). Trimming left V 5 bases short and J 3 bases short, with 10 bases between. This CDR3 is 13 amino acids long. Germline values: CDR1 SGHVS, CDR2 FNYEAQ. The DNA for the CDR3 is TGTGCCAGCAGCCCCGGACAACACTATGGCTACACCTTC. This encodes CASSPGQHYGYTF.

This clone appeared a few times. The V call is TRBV4-1, the J call TRBJ1-2; D uncertain. There are 16 residues in the CDR3. In germline, CDR1 is MGHRA, CDR2 YSYEKL. Trimming took off 7 bases at V and 0 bases at J, with 18 bases between the two ends. The CDR3 loop is CASTDPPGKPNYGYTF. Written as DNA, the CDR3 is TGCGCCAGCACCGACCCGCCGGGAAAACCTAACTATGGCTACACCTTC.

Only one count was recorded for this clone. Sequence at one end of the junction differs from germline and may be a read error. The V call is TRBV7-7, the J call TRBJ2-7, with 8 bases identical to TRBD2. CDR3 length equals 15 residues. The V gene's germline CDR1 is SSHAT and CDR2 FNYEAQ (reference sequence). The CDR3: CASSLTTDGGDEQYF. Written as DNA, the CDR3 is TGTGCTAGCAGCCTCACAACCGACGGGGGGGACGAGCAGTACTTC.

The V call is TRBV29-1, the J call TRBJ1-1; D gene uncertain. V lost 3 bases, J lost 0 bases, and 11 bases lay in between. The CDR3 covers 14 residues. Germline V lookup: CDR1 SQVTM, CDR2 ANQGSEA. Here the CDR3 reads CSVDGSAMNTEAFF. In nucleotides, the CDR3 is TGCAGCGTTGACGGTTCAGCAATGAACACTGAAGCTTTCTTT.

This chain joins TRBV27 and TRBJ1-1; D unclear. CDR1 MNHEY and CDR2 SMNVEV come from the germline V gene (reference sequence). This CDR3 spans 15 amino acids. The V and J ends lost 2 bases and 1 base respectively, with 11 bases between them. Here the CDR3 reads CASSLSWGSNTEAFF. CDR3 sequence (DNA): TGTGCCAGCAGTTTAAGCTGGGGATCGAACACTGAAGCTTTCTTT.

This sequence joins TRBV7-6 and TRBJ1-1; D remains unclear. The CDR3 length is 13 residues. V was cut by 5 bases and J by 3 bases, with 10 bases left in between. Germline V gene lookup returns CDR1 SGHVS and CDR2 FNYEAQ. CDR3 protein: CASSPPSDTEAFF. DNA for the CDR3: TGTGCCAGCAGCCCCCCTAGCGACACTGAAGCTTTCTTT.

This clone showed up just once. V usage is TRBV7-8 and J usage is TRBJ2-1, with D hard to call. The CDR3 has 18 amino acids. Germline V gene data show CDR1 as SGHVS and CDR2 as FQNEAQ. V was cut by 1 base and J by 0 bases, with 16 bases left in between. CDR3 sequence reads: CASSLVPSVASSYNEQFF. The CDR3 coding sequence is TGTGCCAGCAGCTTAGTTCCTTCGGTCGCTAGCTCCTACAATGAGCAGTTCTTC.

This sequence joins TRBV28 and TRBJ2-7, with D possibly matching TRBD1 (8 bases). Per the germline V gene, CDR1 is MDHEN and CDR2 is SYDVKM. Trimming took off 10 bases at V and 3 bases at J, with 28 bases between the two ends. This CDR3 contains 17 residues. CDR3 region: CATTPGGLLAGDYEQYF. The CDR3 DNA is TGTGCCACCACCCCAGGGGGCTTGTTGGCGGGAGACTACGAGCAGTACTTC.

V and J are TRBV10-3 and TRBJ1-2; the D is unclear. The V and J ends lost 0 bases and 0 bases respectively, with 11 bases between them. The CDR3 is made up of 16 amino acids. Germline CDR1 ENHRY, CDR2 SYGVKD. The CDR3 protein is CAISESIYNPNYGYTF. In DNA form, the CDR3 reads TGTGCCATCAGTGAGTCAATTTACAACCCTAACTATGGCTACACCTTC.

The chain couples TRBV4-1 to TRBJ1-1; the D is unclear. Per germline, CDR1 MGHRA and CDR2 YSYEKL. V lost 0 bases and J 8 bases, leaving 16 bases between the germline ends. This CDR3 region has 15 residues. The CDR3 here is CASSQDHRWQVEAFF. CDR3 sequence (DNA): TGCGCCAGCAGCCAAGATCATAGGTGGCAAGTCGAAGCTTTCTTT.

This chain joins TRBV27 and TRBJ2-3, with D tentatively TRBD1 (5 bases). The germline CDR1 and CDR2 sequences are MNHEY and SMNVEV (reference sequence). CDR3 length equals 14 residues. The V end was cut by 4 bases, the J end by 0 bases, with 8 bases between. The DNA of the CDR3 is TGTGCCAGCAGTTGGGGCGGTAGCACAGATACGCAGTATTTT. Translation: CASSWGGSTDTQYF.

The gene calls are TRBV14 and TRBJ1-1; D remains ambiguous. Trimming stripped 0 bases from V and 0 bases from J, with 11 bases between. From germline, CDR1 is SGHDN and CDR2 FVKESK. The CDR3 is 16 residues long. CDR3 sequence: CASSQDWGSMNTEAFF. DNA for the CDR3: TGTGCCAGCAGCCAAGATTGGGGTTCCATGAACACTGAAGCTTTCTTT.

The chain joins TRBV2 to TRBJ2-6; D is perhaps TRBD1 (6 bases). The germline gives CDR1 SNHLY, CDR2 FYNNEI. Trimming took 5 bases from V and 0 from J, leaving 11 bases between them. The CDR3 runs 16 residues. The CDR3, as DNA: TGTGCCAGCAGTTGGGACACGAGCTCTGGGGCCAACGTCCTGACTTTC. Translating it yields CASSWDTSSGANVLTF.

J is TRBJ2-7 and V is TRBV28; 10 bases align to TRBD2. The CDR3 totals 15 residues. Germline-derived CDR1 and CDR2 are MDHEN and SYDVKM. With 5 bases clipped from V and 6 bases from J, the junction kept 10 bases outside the gene matches. The CDR3 DNA is TGTGCCAGCAGTCCCCCCTCTAGCGGGAGTATCGAGCAGTACTTC. Residues: CASSPPSSGSIEQYF.

J is TRBJ2-7 and V is TRBV29-1, with D tentatively TRBD2 (6 bases). Germline CDR1 and CDR2: SQVTM and ANQGSEA. V gave up 4 bases and J gave up 3 bases, with 16 bases separating them. The CDR3 is made up of 14 amino acids. DNA for the CDR3: TGCAGCGTTGGAAGAGGAGGCGGGAACTACGAGCAGTACTTC. The encoded protein is CSVGRGGGNYEQYF.

This chain uses TRBV30 with TRBJ1-1, with 7 bases identical to TRBD1. After removal of 5 bases from V and 1 base from J, the junction contained 10 bases not matched to a gene. This CDR3 has 15 residues. Germline V lookup: CDR1 GTSNPN, CDR2 SVGIG (reference sequence). The CDR3 nucleotides read TGTGCCTGGGGCCCAACCGGGACAGCGAACACTGAAGCTTTCTTT. As protein: CAWGPTGTANTEAFF.

The genes are TRBV5-6 and TRBJ1-1; maybe TRBD1 (6 bases). Trimming took off 0 bases at V and 7 bases at J, with 13 bases between the two ends. Germline lookup yields CDR1 SGHDT and CDR2 YYEEEE. The CDR3 is 14 amino acids. Here the CDR3 reads CASSLAGQLIEAFF. For the CDR3, the DNA is TGTGCCAGCAGCTTGGCCGGACAGCTAATTGAAGCTTTCTTT.

V and J are TRBV30 and TRBJ2-2; no definite D call. CDR3 length: 15 amino acids. CDR1 is GTSNPN and CDR2 is SVGIG in the germline V gene (reference sequence). V lost 0 bases and J lost 3, with 11 bases in between. The CDR3 region is CAWSVFEVDTGELFF. The CDR3 region has the DNA TGTGCCTGGAGTGTATTCGAGGTGGACACCGGGGAGCTGTTTTTT.

A single count supports this clone. The V gene is TRBV30, the J gene TRBJ2-4, with D unclear. V shed 0 bases and J shed 0 bases, with 3 bases lying between them. The CDR3 sequence is 13 residues long. Per the germline V gene, CDR1 is GTSNPN and CDR2 is SVGIG (reference sequence). CDR3 in DNA: TGTGCCTGGAGTGTGGAAGCCAAAAACATTCAGTACTTC. Its protein is CAWSVEAKNIQYF.

This rearrangement joins TRBV28 to TRBJ2-7; 8 bases match TRBD2. Germline CDR1 reads MDHEN; CDR2 reads SYDVKM. The CDR3 has 15 amino acids. With V trimmed by 3 bases and J by 2 bases, 6 bases remained unmatched. This CDR3 reads CASSFSGGNPYEQYF. The CDR3 DNA reads as TGTGCCAGCAGTTTTTCGGGGGGGAACCCCTACGAGCAGTACTTC.